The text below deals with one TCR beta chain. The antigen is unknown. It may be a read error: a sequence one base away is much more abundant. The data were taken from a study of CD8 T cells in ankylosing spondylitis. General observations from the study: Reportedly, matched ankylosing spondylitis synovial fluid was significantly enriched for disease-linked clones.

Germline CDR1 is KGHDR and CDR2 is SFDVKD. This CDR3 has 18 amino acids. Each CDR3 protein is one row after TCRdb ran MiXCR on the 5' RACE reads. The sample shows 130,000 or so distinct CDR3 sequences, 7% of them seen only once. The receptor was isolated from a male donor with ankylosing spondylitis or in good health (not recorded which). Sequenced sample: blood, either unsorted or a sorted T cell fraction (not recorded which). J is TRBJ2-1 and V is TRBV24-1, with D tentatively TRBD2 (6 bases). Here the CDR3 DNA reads TGTGTCACCAGTCCCCGTGGTAGTAGCGGAGCACCGTCAAGTGAGCAGTTCTTC. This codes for CVTSPRGSSGAPSSEQFF.